This is a list of T cell receptor beta chains from one sample in a study of technical replicates of blood from a handful of donors. Using immunoSEQ multiplex PCR, the repertoire was profiled, and TCRdb retains in-frame clones only, with some absent. The table has about 72,000 clones, about 90% seen once; the top ten hold 0.42%. Sequenced sample: T cells isolated from PBMCs. These receptors originate from a human donor in good health. The CDR3 runs from the conserved cysteine through the conserved F or W. The D gene is left open where the match is weak. Only part of the rows carry a size: once, few, many, or a class if the clone is expanded.

v_call	j_call	clone_size	d_call	cdr3_aa	cdr3_nt
TRBV11-2	TRBJ2-1	-	-	CASSLLGSPGAGYNEQFF	TGTGCCAGCAGCCTCCTGGGGTCCCCAGGGGCTGGCTACAATGAGCAGTTCTTC
TRBV9	TRBJ2-7	-	TRBD1	CASSEGGQGPYEQYF	TGTGCCAGCAGCGAGGGGGGACAGGGCCCATACGAGCAGTACTTC
TRBV6-4	TRBJ2-7	-	TRBD1	CASSEGTGGGYEQYF	TGTGCCAGCAGTGAAGGGACAGGGGGAGGCTACGAGCAGTACTTC
TRBV5-6	TRBJ2-7	-	TRBD2	CASSLDQRENPEQYF	TGTGCCAGCAGCTTGGACCAGCGGGAGAATCCCGAGCAGTACTTC
TRBV6-5	TRBJ2-7	-	-	CASSVLYEQYF	TGTGCCAGCAGTGTCCTATACGAGCAGTACTTC
TRBV5-4	TRBJ2-2	-	-	CASSLDGIVTGELFF	TGTGCCAGCAGCTTGGACGGGATAGTAACCGGGGAGCTGTTTTTT
TRBV29-1	TRBJ2-3	once	-	CTYASELTDTQYF	TGCACCTACGCTAGCGAACTCACAGATACGCAGTATTTT
TRBV19	TRBJ2-1	few	TRBD2	CASSRRTSGSYNEQFF	TGTGCCAGTAGTAGAAGGACTAGCGGGTCTTACAATGAGCAGTTCTTC
TRBV29-1	TRBJ2-3	-	TRBD2	CSGLAGEVDTQYF	TGCAGCGGATTAGCGGGAGAGGTAGATACGCAGTATTTT
TRBV7-3	TRBJ2-1	-	TRBD2	CASREGLAGAEEQFF	TGTGCCAGCAGGGAGGGACTAGCGGGAGCAGAGGAGCAGTTCTTC
TRBV19	TRBJ1-1	-	-	CASGEAVNTEAFF	TGTGCCAGTGGGGAAGCGGTGAACACTGAAGCTTTCTTT
TRBV28	TRBJ1-4	-	-	CASRFPGSVEKLFF	TGTGCCAGCAGGTTTCCCGGGAGTGTTGAAAAACTGTTTTTT
TRBV10-2	TRBJ1-2	-	-	CASSESEDFYYGYTF	TGCGCCAGCAGTGAGTCTGAGGACTTTTATTACGGCTACACCTTC
TRBV5-1	TRBJ2-7	-	-	CASSLAMGGVDEQYF	TGCGCCAGCAGCTTGGCGATGGGTGGAGTTGACGAGCAGTACTTC
TRBV11-1	TRBJ2-5	-	TRBD1	CASSSGQGPLLYQETQYF	TGTGCCAGCAGCTCAGGACAGGGACCATTGTTGTACCAAGAGACCCAGTACTTC
TRBV19	TRBJ2-1	-	-	CASSISRVTYNEQFF	TGTGCCAGTAGTATCTCGCGCGTAACCTACAATGAGCAGTTCTTC
TRBV9	TRBJ2-5	-	TRBD1	CASSVARGRGETQYF	TGTGCCAGCAGCGTAGCGAGGGGGCGAGGAGAGACCCAGTACTTC
TRBV30	TRBJ1-1	-	-	CACSGGANTEAFF	TGTGCCTGCTCGGGAGGGGCGAACACTGAAGCTTTCTTT
TRBV18	TRBJ1-2	-	TRBD1	CASSPRAGTGDGYTF	TGTGCCAGCTCACCACGAGCCGGGACAGGGGATGGCTACACCTTC
TRBV2	TRBJ1-2	once	-	CASSVPGVATF	TGTGCCAGCAGTGTTCCGGGGGTGGCCACCTTC
TRBV6-1	TRBJ1-1	-	-	CASSNRRGNTEAFF	TGTGCCAGCAGTAACAGGAGGGGGAACACTGAAGCTTTCTTT
TRBV7-9	TRBJ1-1	-	-	CASSLEEDYEAFF	TGTGCCAGCAGCTTGGAGGAAGATTATGAAGCTTTCTTT
TRBV10-3	TRBJ2-7	once	-	CAISEGQSSSYEQYF	TGTGCCATCAGTGAGGGACAGTCGAGCTCCTACGAGCAGTACTTC
TRBV5-4	TRBJ1-1	-	-	CASSLGGGNTEAFF	TGTGCCAGCAGCTTGGGCGGGGGGAACACTGAAGCTTTCTTT
TRBV7-3	TRBJ2-1	-	-	CASSPGQGGWLNEQFF	TGTGCCAGCAGCCCCGGACAGGGAGGGTGGCTCAATGAGCAGTTCTTC
TRBV11-3	TRBJ2-7	-	-	CASSLTRAGYEQYF	TGTGCCAGCAGCTTAACCCGGGCGGGTTACGAGCAGTACTTC
TRBV4-3	TRBJ2-7	-	TRBD1	CASSPGTGSYEQYF	TGCGCCAGCAGCCCAGGGACAGGTTCCTACGAGCAGTACTTC
TRBV4-1	TRBJ2-2	-	-	CASSPAGTVNTGELFF	TGCGCCAGCAGCCCAGCCGGGACTGTGAACACCGGGGAGCTGTTTTTT
TRBV19	TRBJ1-1	-	-	CASNHPGRSGTTEAFF	TGTGCCAGTAACCACCCAGGACGGTCAGGGACTACTGAAGCTTTCTTT
TRBV7-9	TRBJ2-3	-	TRBD2	CASSGFWTSGFNTDTQYF	TGTGCCAGCAGCGGGTTCTGGACTAGCGGGTTTAACACAGATACGCAGTATTTT
TRBV19	TRBJ2-5	once	-	CASSSRDIETQYF	TGTGCCAGTAGCAGCCGGGACATAGAGACCCAGTACTTC
TRBV4-3	TRBJ2-1	-	TRBD2	CASSQGTSGRNEQFF	TGCGCCAGCAGCCAAGGGACTAGCGGGAGAAATGAGCAGTTCTTC
TRBV6-5	TRBJ1-2	-	-	CASTPGGYGYTF	TGTGCCAGCACCCCGGGGGGGTACGGCTACACCTTC
TRBV4-2	TRBJ1-5	once	TRBD1	CASSQDRDQPQHF	TGTGCCAGCAGCCAGGACAGGGATCAGCCCCAGCATTTT
TRBV4-1	TRBJ1-1	-	-	CASNRRDTLTFNTEAFF	TGCGCCAGCAACAGACGGGACACCTTAACCTTTAACACTGAAGCTTTCTTT
TRBV27	TRBJ2-4	once	TRBD1	CASSLRTGGSIQYF	TGTGCCAGCAGTTTACGCACAGGGGGGAGCATTCAGTACTTC
TRBV2	TRBJ1-1	-	-	CASSEGTVNTEAFF	TGTGCCAGCAGTGAGGGCACCGTGAACACTGAAGCTTTCTTT
TRBV19	TRBJ1-2	-	-	CASKVDREGNYGYTF	TGTGCCAGTAAGGTGGATAGGGAGGGAAACTATGGCTACACCTTC
TRBV19	TRBJ2-7	-	TRBD2	CASSIRGLAGGVYEQYF	TGTGCCAGTAGTATTAGGGGACTAGCGGGAGGGGTCTACGAGCAGTACTTC
TRBV27	TRBJ2-1	-	TRBD2	CASSWGLARDEQFF	TGTGCCAGCAGTTGGGGACTAGCTCGCGATGAGCAGTTCTTC
TRBV5-1	TRBJ2-1	-	-	CASSLVQLYNEQFF	TGCGCCAGCAGCTTGGTACAGTTATACAATGAGCAGTTCTTC
TRBV5-1	TRBJ1-1	-	-	CASSLRGGTEAFF	TGCGCCAGCAGCTTGAGAGGGGGCACTGAAGCTTTCTTT
TRBV19	TRBJ2-1	-	-	CASSILSSYNEQFF	TGTGCCAGTAGTATACTTAGCTCCTACAATGAGCAGTTCTTC
TRBV7-2	TRBJ2-7	once	TRBD1	CASSLVGTGSYEQYF	TGTGCCAGCAGCTTAGTAGGGACAGGATCCTACGAGCAGTACTTC
TRBV7-2	TRBJ1-1	few	TRBD1	CASSLAGTAPGRDLAFF	TGTGCCAGCAGCTTAGCGGGGACAGCACCCGGGAGGGACCTGGCTTTCTTT
TRBV19	TRBJ2-1	-	-	CASSIDPSDYNEQFF	TGTGCCAGTAGTATAGATCCTAGCGACTACAATGAGCAGTTCTTC
TRBV6-6	TRBJ1-5	-	TRBD1	CASSLTGGTQPQHF	TGTGCCAGCAGTTTAACAGGGGGCACTCAGCCCCAGCATTTT
TRBV4-1	TRBJ2-1	-	-	CASSQRWLAGDEQFF	TGCGCCAGCAGCCAACGCTGGCTAGCAGGAGATGAGCAGTTCTTC
TRBV7-2	TRBJ1-5	-	TRBD1	CASSIQGNGDQPQHF	TGTGCCAGCAGCATACAGGGGAATGGGGATCAGCCCCAGCATTTT
TRBV28	TRBJ1-3	-	TRBD1	CASSLTGGSSGNTIYF	TGTGCCAGCAGTCTCACAGGGGGCAGCTCTGGAAACACCATATATTTT
TRBV11-3	TRBJ2-3	-	-	CASSLDLTDTQYF	TGTGCCAGCAGCTTAGATCTCACAGATACGCAGTATTTT
TRBV11-2	TRBJ2-2	-	TRBD2	CASSPSLAGAGGELFF	TGTGCCAGCAGCCCGTCATTAGCGGGGGCCGGCGGGGAGCTGTTTTTT